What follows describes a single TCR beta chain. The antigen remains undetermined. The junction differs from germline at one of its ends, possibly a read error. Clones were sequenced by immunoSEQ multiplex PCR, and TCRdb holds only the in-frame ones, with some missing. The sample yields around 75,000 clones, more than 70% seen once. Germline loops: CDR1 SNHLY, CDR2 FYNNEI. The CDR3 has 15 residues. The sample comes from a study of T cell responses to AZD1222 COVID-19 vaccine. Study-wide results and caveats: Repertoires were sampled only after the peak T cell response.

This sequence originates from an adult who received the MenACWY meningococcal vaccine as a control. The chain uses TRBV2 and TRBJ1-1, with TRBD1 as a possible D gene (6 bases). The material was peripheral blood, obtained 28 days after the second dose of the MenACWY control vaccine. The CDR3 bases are TGTACCAGCAGTTCATTGAAGGGGGATGCCACTGAAGCTTTCTTT. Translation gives CTSSSLKGDATEAFF.